The clone carrying this TCR beta chain was seen only once. Its target is not known. Produced via immunoSEQ multiplex PCR; TCRdb's table is partial and in-frame only. This sample has 150,000 or so clones; 85% to 95% occur once, and the top ten carry about 1.6%. This entry is derived from a study of T cell responses to AZD1222 COVID-19 vaccine. Notes on the study in general: Vaccine-associated CD4 TCRs ranged over spike, dominating at 160-218 and 743-854. In the spike-specific TCR repertoire, nearly half reportedly target unmutated variant regions.

V was pared by 5 bases and J by 2 bases, with 3 bases of the junction left unmatched. The CDR3 is made up of 15 amino acids. Looked up from germline, CDR1 is SGHTA and CDR2 is FQGNSA. The sample in question was peripheral blood, obtained 28 days after the second AZD1222 dose. The chain carries TRBV7-2 and TRBJ2-6; TRBD2 matches at 7 bases. This TCR was recovered from an adult who received the AZD1222 COVID-19 vaccine. The CDR3 region is CASSPGGTGANVLTF. CDR3 sequence (DNA): TGTGCCAGCAGCCCGGGGGGTACTGGGGCCAACGTCCTGACTTTC.